The text below deals with one T cell receptor (beta chain). Its cognate antigen is unknown. This same CDR3 is encoded by further DNA sequences in the sample. The data originate from a study of shared clonotypes between healthy human individuals. Overall study findings and caveats: Sharing across four donors was seen in 4.5% to 5.5% of naive CD4 clonotypes. Among donors, sharing of clonotypes was expected to be affected by sequencing depth.

Clones were read by immunoSEQ multiplex PCR, and TCRdb kept only the in-frame ones, dropping some. Seen here are 1,500,000 or so clones, 96% observed once, and the top ten hold 0.95% to 1.5%. Germline CDR1 reads MDHEN; CDR2 reads SYDVKM. This CDR3 region has 12 residues. The germline V and J ends were trimmed by 6 bases and 6 bases, with 10 bases remaining between them. This chain uses TRBV28 with TRBJ2-3, with no clear D. This clonotype was sampled from a man aged 25-40 years in good health. The sequencing input was naive CD4+ T cells sorted from blood. Sample subset: CD45RA+ positively selected. CDR3 in DNA: TGTGCCAGCAGCCTCCCCTCCGATACGCAGTATTTT. Amino acid sequence: CASSLPSDTQYF.